A selection of T cell receptor beta chains follows, all from one sample in a study of shared clonotypes between healthy human individuals. This table comes from immunoSEQ multiplex PCR, and its TCRdb copy is limited to in-frame clones, with some not included. This sample carries a few hundred thousand clones, approximately 96% of them seen once, and the ten largest clones take more than 0.3%. Sequencing was done on a sample of memory CD8+ T cells sorted from blood. These receptor sequences come from a man aged 25-45 years in good health. Both conserved end residues are part of each CDR3. The D gene is left open where the match is weak. Clone size is stated in some rows and not others, as once, few, many or a class when expanded.

d_call: NA; clone_size: NA; j_call: TRBJ2-3; v_call: TRBV10-3; cdr3_nt: TGTGCCATCAGACCTCATTTAATCACAGATACGCAGTATTTT; cdr3_aa: CAIRPHLITDTQYF
d_call: NA; clone_size: NA; j_call: TRBJ2-1; v_call: TRBV5-1; cdr3_nt: TGCGCCACAAGGGAAGGCTTAACCTACAATGAGCAGTTCTTC; cdr3_aa: CATREGLTYNEQFF
d_call: TRBD1; clone_size: NA; j_call: TRBJ1-2; v_call: TRBV4-2; cdr3_nt: TGTGCCAGCAGCCAGGACAGGGGGCATGGCTACACCTTC; cdr3_aa: CASSQDRGHGYTF
d_call: NA; clone_size: NA; j_call: TRBJ1-1; v_call: TRBV2; cdr3_nt: TGTGCCAGCAGTGAAGGGATGGGACACAAAAACACTGAAGCTTTCTTT; cdr3_aa: CASSEGMGHKNTEAFF
d_call: TRBD1; clone_size: once; j_call: TRBJ1-5; v_call: TRBV30; cdr3_nt: TGTGCCTGGAGCGGACAGGGGAATCAGCCCCAGCATTTT; cdr3_aa: CAWSGQGNQPQHF
d_call: TRBD2; clone_size: NA; j_call: TRBJ2-2; v_call: TRBV28; cdr3_nt: TGTGCCAGCAGTTCCCTAGTCGAGCGGGAGACCACCGGGGAGCTGTTTTTT; cdr3_aa: CASSSLVERETTGELFF
d_call: TRBD1; clone_size: once; j_call: TRBJ2-7; v_call: TRBV7-9; cdr3_nt: TGTGCCAGCAGCCCGGGACAGGGGAACTACGAGCAGTACTTC; cdr3_aa: CASSPGQGNYEQYF
d_call: TRBD2; clone_size: NA; j_call: TRBJ2-7; v_call: TRBV5-1; cdr3_nt: TGCGCCAGCACCCTAGCGGGCTCCTACGAGCAGTACTTC; cdr3_aa: CASTLAGSYEQYF
d_call: TRBD1; clone_size: NA; j_call: TRBJ1-2; v_call: TRBV29-1; cdr3_nt: TGCAGCGTCGAGGACAGGGGGTATGGCTACACCTTC; cdr3_aa: CSVEDRGYGYTF
d_call: NA; clone_size: NA; j_call: TRBJ2-7; v_call: TRBV5-1; cdr3_nt: TGCGCCAGCAGCTTATCCAACGAGCAGTACTTC; cdr3_aa: CASSLSNEQYF
d_call: NA; clone_size: NA; j_call: TRBJ2-3; v_call: TRBV5-6; cdr3_nt: TGTGCCAGCAGCTTGCGGACAAGGGGCACAGATACGCAGTATTTT; cdr3_aa: CASSLRTRGTDTQYF
d_call: TRBD2; clone_size: NA; j_call: TRBJ2-3; v_call: TRBV4-1; cdr3_nt: TGCGCCAGCAGCCCGGGACTAGCGGGAAAGAAGGGCGCAGATACGCAGTATTTT; cdr3_aa: CASSPGLAGKKGADTQYF
d_call: NA; clone_size: NA; j_call: TRBJ2-2; v_call: TRBV30; cdr3_nt: TGTGCCTGGAGATCGTGGAACGGGGAGCTGTTTTTT; cdr3_aa: CAWRSWNGELFF
d_call: TRBD2; clone_size: once; j_call: TRBJ2-2; v_call: TRBV10-3; cdr3_nt: TGTGCCATCAGTGGACTAGCGGGACCCAACACCGGGGAGCTGTTTTTT; cdr3_aa: CAISGLAGPNTGELFF
d_call: TRBD2; clone_size: NA; j_call: TRBJ2-5; v_call: TRBV4-2; cdr3_nt: TGTGCCAGCAGCCAAGACGCGGACTCTAGCGGTTTGTACCAAGAGACCCAGTACTTC; cdr3_aa: CASSQDADSSGLYQETQYF
d_call: NA; clone_size: NA; j_call: TRBJ1-1; v_call: TRBV7-9; cdr3_nt: TGTGCCAGCAGCCGTACAGGGAACACTGAAGCTTTCTTT; cdr3_aa: CASSRTGNTEAFF
d_call: TRBD1; clone_size: NA; j_call: TRBJ2-2; v_call: TRBV29-1; cdr3_nt: TGCAGCGTTGTGTCAGGACAGGGCAGGGAGCTGTTTTTT; cdr3_aa: CSVVSGQGRELFF
d_call: NA; clone_size: NA; j_call: TRBJ1-2; v_call: TRBV30; cdr3_nt: TGTGCCTGGGGACGGCTAAGAGGTGGCTACACCTTC; cdr3_aa: CAWGRLRGGYTF
d_call: NA; clone_size: NA; j_call: TRBJ1-3; v_call: TRBV27; cdr3_nt: TGTGCCAGCAGTTCTGGAAACACCATATATTTT; cdr3_aa: CASSSGNTIYF
d_call: NA; clone_size: NA; j_call: TRBJ1-2; v_call: TRBV30; cdr3_nt: TGTGCCTGGAGTCGGACAGGCTACACCTTC; cdr3_aa: CAWSRTGYTF
d_call: NA; clone_size: NA; j_call: TRBJ1-2; v_call: TRBV7-9; cdr3_nt: TGTGCCAGCAGCGCCCTCAGGGGAGGCTACACCTTC; cdr3_aa: CASSALRGGYTF
d_call: TRBD2; clone_size: NA; j_call: TRBJ2-7; v_call: TRBV19; cdr3_nt: TGTGCCAGTACAAAAACTAGCGTCAGCTACGAGCAGTACTTC; cdr3_aa: CASTKTSVSYEQYF
d_call: TRBD1; clone_size: NA; j_call: TRBJ1-4; v_call: TRBV28; cdr3_nt: TGTGCCAGCAGTCCACGGGACAGGGGGGGGACTAATGAAAAACTGTTTTTT; cdr3_aa: CASSPRDRGGTNEKLFF
d_call: NA; clone_size: NA; j_call: TRBJ2-1; v_call: TRBV5-1; cdr3_nt: TGCGCCAGCGGGGTTTACAATGAGCAGTTCTTC; cdr3_aa: CASGVYNEQFF
d_call: NA; clone_size: NA; j_call: TRBJ2-7; v_call: TRBV30; cdr3_nt: TGTGCCGGATCTGGGGGCAGACGTGAGCAGTACTTC; cdr3_aa: CAGSGGRREQYF
d_call: NA; clone_size: NA; j_call: TRBJ2-1; v_call: TRBV9; cdr3_nt: TGTGCCAGCAGCCCCCAAATCGAAGGTCGCGGTTATGAGCAGTTCTTC; cdr3_aa: CASSPQIEGRGYEQFF
d_call: NA; clone_size: NA; j_call: TRBJ1-1; v_call: TRBV15; cdr3_nt: TGTGCCACCAGCAGAGAAGGGGGGGCCGTTGAAGCTTTCTTT; cdr3_aa: CATSREGGAVEAFF
d_call: NA; clone_size: few; j_call: TRBJ2-2; v_call: TRBV2; cdr3_nt: TGTGCCAGCAGTGTACGAGGGAGGGGGACGACCGGGGAGCTGTTTTTT; cdr3_aa: CASSVRGRGTTGELFF
d_call: NA; clone_size: NA; j_call: TRBJ2-7; v_call: TRBV7-6; cdr3_nt: TGTGCCAGCAGCTTGGTGATAGGGGTACCCTACGAGCAGTACTTC; cdr3_aa: CASSLVIGVPYEQYF
d_call: TRBD1; clone_size: NA; j_call: TRBJ2-5; v_call: TRBV5-1; cdr3_nt: TGCGCCACCCGGGTGACAGGGGGCCGTTTGGAGACCCAGTACTTC; cdr3_aa: CATRVTGGRLETQYF
d_call: NA; clone_size: NA; j_call: TRBJ2-3; v_call: TRBV13; cdr3_nt: TGTGCCAGCAGCTTTCAAAGGCTAGCACCGGCATTCACAGATACGCAGTATTTT; cdr3_aa: CASSFQRLAPAFTDTQYF
d_call: NA; clone_size: NA; j_call: TRBJ1-1; v_call: TRBV28; cdr3_nt: TGTGCCAGCAGTTTCGGGACCCAAGCTTTCTTT; cdr3_aa: CASSFGTQAFF
d_call: TRBD1; clone_size: NA; j_call: TRBJ2-7; v_call: TRBV29-1; cdr3_nt: TGCAGCGTGAAGGGGGCTCTCAGATTCTCCTACGAGCAGTACTTC; cdr3_aa: CSVKGALRFSYEQYF
d_call: TRBD2; clone_size: NA; j_call: TRBJ2-1; v_call: TRBV6-6; cdr3_nt: TGTGCCAGCAGTTACGCGGGAGGGCCCGGTGAGCAGTTCTTC; cdr3_aa: CASSYAGGPGEQFF
d_call: TRBD2; clone_size: NA; j_call: TRBJ2-3; v_call: TRBV4-1; cdr3_nt: TGCGCCAGCAGCCACTGGGCCGGGACTAGATGGGCAGATACGCAGTATTTT; cdr3_aa: CASSHWAGTRWADTQYF
d_call: NA; clone_size: NA; j_call: TRBJ2-7; v_call: TRBV9; cdr3_nt: TGTGCCAGCAGCGTAGCTACGGGCGAGCAGTACTTC; cdr3_aa: CASSVATGEQYF
d_call: NA; clone_size: NA; j_call: TRBJ2-7; v_call: TRBV9; cdr3_nt: TGTGCCAGCAGCCTCACTGGTTCAGCGAAAGCAGACCGCGAGCAGTACTTC; cdr3_aa: CASSLTGSAKADREQYF
d_call: TRBD2; clone_size: NA; j_call: TRBJ2-4; v_call: TRBV7-9; cdr3_nt: TGTGCCAGCAGCGCGCTACTAGCGGCGAAAAACGCAAACATTCAGTACTTC; cdr3_aa: CASSALLAAKNANIQYF
d_call: NA; clone_size: NA; j_call: TRBJ2-3; v_call: TRBV6-1; cdr3_nt: TGTGCCAGCAGTGCGTACCTGAGTAGCACAGATACGCAGTATTTT; cdr3_aa: CASSAYLSSTDTQYF
d_call: NA; clone_size: NA; j_call: TRBJ1-1; v_call: TRBV7-9; cdr3_nt: TGTGCCAGCAGTGTGGGCCTTGAAGCTTTCTTT; cdr3_aa: CASSVGLEAFF
d_call: NA; clone_size: NA; j_call: TRBJ1-2; v_call: TRBV28; cdr3_nt: TGTGCCAGCAGTTTAATCCGGCGACAGGAGACTAACTATGGCTACACCTTC; cdr3_aa: CASSLIRRQETNYGYTF
d_call: NA; clone_size: NA; j_call: TRBJ1-2; v_call: TRBV4-1; cdr3_nt: TGCGCCAGCAGCCTGGGGTTAGGGAGCTATGGCTACACCTTC; cdr3_aa: CASSLGLGSYGYTF
d_call: NA; clone_size: NA; j_call: TRBJ1-1; v_call: TRBV30; cdr3_nt: TGTGCCTGGAGTATAATGATGAACACTGAAGCTTTCTTT; cdr3_aa: CAWSIMMNTEAFF
d_call: NA; clone_size: NA; j_call: TRBJ2-5; v_call: TRBV11-2; cdr3_nt: TGTGCCAGCAGCCGTTGGTTTGTAGCCCAAGAGACCCAGTACTTC; cdr3_aa: CASSRWFVAQETQYF
d_call: TRBD1; clone_size: once; j_call: TRBJ2-1; v_call: TRBV25-1; cdr3_nt: TGTGCCAGCAGTGACAGGGGGCGCTACAATGAGCAGTTCTTC; cdr3_aa: CASSDRGRYNEQFF
d_call: NA; clone_size: NA; j_call: TRBJ2-3; v_call: TRBV4-2; cdr3_nt: TGTGCCAGCAGCCAAGAGGGGGGAGGTACCACAGATACGCAGTATTTT; cdr3_aa: CASSQEGGGTTDTQYF
d_call: NA; clone_size: NA; j_call: TRBJ2-7; v_call: TRBV9; cdr3_nt: TGTGCCAGCAGCGTCATGGGTGGTGCAGCCTACGAGCAGTACTTC; cdr3_aa: CASSVMGGAAYEQYF
d_call: NA; clone_size: NA; j_call: TRBJ2-7; v_call: TRBV10-3; cdr3_nt: TGTGCCATCAGTGATGGGTCAGGGACCCCCTACGAGCAGTACTTC; cdr3_aa: CAISDGSGTPYEQYF
d_call: NA; clone_size: NA; j_call: TRBJ1-4; v_call: TRBV21-1; cdr3_nt: TGTGCCAGCAGCAAACGGCGCACAGGGACTGAAAAACTGTTTTTT; cdr3_aa: CASSKRRTGTEKLFF
d_call: TRBD1; clone_size: NA; j_call: TRBJ1-4; v_call: TRBV18; cdr3_nt: TGTGCCAGCTCACCCCCTGGGACAGCCTCAAATGAAAAACTGTTTTTT; cdr3_aa: CASSPPGTASNEKLFF
d_call: NA; clone_size: NA; j_call: TRBJ2-7; v_call: TRBV7-9; cdr3_nt: TGTGCCAGCAGCTTACAGGGTAGCGTATGGGGCGAGCAGTACTTC; cdr3_aa: CASSLQGSVWGEQYF
d_call: NA; clone_size: NA; j_call: TRBJ1-2; v_call: TRBV5-6; cdr3_nt: TGTGCCAGCAGCTTGGCCGGCGTCAGCTGGTATGGCTACACCTTC; cdr3_aa: CASSLAGVSWYGYTF
d_call: TRBD1; clone_size: NA; j_call: TRBJ1-1; v_call: TRBV29-1; cdr3_nt: TGCAGCGTTCTCCCTCGCGAATTTACAGGGGGCGCGGGCACTGAAGCTTTCTTT; cdr3_aa: CSVLPREFTGGAGTEAFF
d_call: TRBD2; clone_size: NA; j_call: TRBJ2-7; v_call: TRBV28; cdr3_nt: TGTGCCAGCAGTACCCTTAGCGGGAGAGCCCCCTACGAGCAGTACTTC; cdr3_aa: CASSTLSGRAPYEQYF